Below are 6 T cell receptor beta chains sequenced from a single sample in a study of blood T cell repertoires in COVID-19. The table came from immunoSEQ multiplex PCR; TCRdb's copy has only in-frame clones and leaves some out. The data contain about 110,000 clones, about three quarters of them singletons. Sequencing was done on a sample of peripheral blood. These receptors were obtained from a woman aged 40 to 55 with acute or convalescent COVID-19.

The CDR3 is CASSEGKSGGTTDTQYF. CDR3 in DNA: TGTGCCAGCAGTGAAGGGAAGAGCGGGGGAACCACAGATACGCAGTATTTT. The chain employs TRBV2 and TRBJ2-3, with 8 bases fitting TRBD2. Germline V gene sequence: CDR1 SNHLY, CDR2 FYNNEI. The V segment lost 1 base and the J segment 2 bases; nucleotides outside the gene matches: 8. This CDR3 spans 17 amino acids. Together with reference TRBV2 and TRBJ2-3, the CDR3 gives the full variable domain: EPEVTQTPSHQVTQMGQEVILRCVPISNHLYFYWYRQILGQKVEFLVSFYNNEISEKSEIFDDQFSVERPDGSNFTLKIRSTKLEDSAMYFCASSEGKSGGTTDTQYFGPGTRLTVL.

V gene TRBV24-1 combines with J gene TRBJ1-6; TRBD1 might be the D (5 bases). The CDR3 extends over 13 amino acids. The germline CDR1 and CDR2 sequences are KGHDR and SFDVKD. V lost 7 bases and J lost 7, with 10 bases in between. Here the CDR3 DNA reads TGTGCCACCAGCAAGGGACTAAATTCACCCCTCCACTTT. Protein: CATSKGLNSPLHF.

This chain connects TRBV28 to TRBJ1-2; 9 positions match TRBD1. The CDR3 is 15 amino acids. V shed 5 bases and J 5 bases; nucleotides not matched to a gene: 9. CDR1 and CDR2 (germline): MDHEN, SYDVKM. CDR3 in amino acids: CASSLPGQGIYGYTF. DNA of the CDR3: TGTGCCAGCAGTCTACCGGGACAGGGAATTTATGGCTACACCTTC.

This chain uses TRBV18 with TRBJ1-6, with D maybe TRBD1 (6 bases). The V end lost 3 bases, the J end lost 10 bases, and 13 bases lay between the germline ends. Per the germline V gene, CDR1 is KGHSH and CDR2 is LQKENI. The CDR3 has 14 residues. The CDR3 loop reads CASSPTGRESPLHF. The CDR3 nucleotides are TGTGCCAGCTCACCCACAGGGAGAGAATCACCCCTCCACTTT.

This clone was seen a single time. The rearrangement links TRBV5-4 to TRBJ2-5; 9 bases agree with TRBD2. CDR1 and CDR2 from the germline V gene are SGHNT and YYREEE (reference sequence). The CDR3 consists of 14 residues. Trimming at V came to 2 bases and at J to 1 base, leaving 0 bases not matched to a gene. Here the CDR3 DNA reads TGTGCCAGCAGCTTTAGCGGGGGCCAAGAGACCCAGTACTTC. Encoded protein: CASSFSGGQETQYF. Supplemented by reference TRBV5-4 and TRBJ2-5, the full variable domain reads ETGVTQSPTHLIKTRGQQVTLRCSSQSGHNTVSWYQQALGQGPQFIFQYYREEENGRGNFPPRFSGLQFPNYSSELNVNALELDDSALYLCASSFSGGQETQYFGPGTRLLVL.

The chain uses TRBV27 and TRBJ1-1; maybe TRBD1 (6 bases). Germline loops: CDR1 MNHEY, CDR2 SMNVEV (reference sequence). CDR3 length equals 17 residues. Trimming took off 6 bases at V and 4 bases at J, with 24 bases between the two ends. The CDR3 region is CASSFLAGAWGGTEAFF. CDR3 coding DNA: TGTGCCAGCAGCTTTCTTGCGGGGGCATGGGGGGGCACTGAAGCTTTCTTT.